The sequence of this TCR beta chain was determined in a study of cytomegalovirus exposure and HLA in healthy donors. PCR primers comprised 60 Vbeta and 13 Jbeta primers. Some clones are missing from TCRdb's copy, which holds only in-frame ones; the method was immunoSEQ multiplex PCR. Of some 180,000 clones listed, 70% to 80% are singletons. The CDR3 is 16 residues long. The germline V gene has CDR1 SGHDT and CDR2 YYEEEE. With 0 bases clipped from V and 2 bases from J, the junction kept 5 bases outside the gene matches. Comments on this clone: Its specificity is unknown.

Study results and caveats: More clonal expansion characterized HLA-associated TCR beta chains than equally common others in a later analysis. CMV antigen specificity of a few CMV-associated chains was confirmed in vitro. The authors enumerated 150 to 200 TCR beta chains as linked to cytomegalovirus.

Sequencing was carried out using PBMCs. The chain has TRBV5-6 and TRBJ2-1; TRBD1 matches at 7 bases. The TCR sequence derives from a male donor in good health and CMV-seronegative. The CDR3 DNA is TGTGCCAGCAGCTTGGGACAGGGCGTCCCCTACAATGAGCAGTTCTTC. Translated: CASSLGQGVPYNEQFF.